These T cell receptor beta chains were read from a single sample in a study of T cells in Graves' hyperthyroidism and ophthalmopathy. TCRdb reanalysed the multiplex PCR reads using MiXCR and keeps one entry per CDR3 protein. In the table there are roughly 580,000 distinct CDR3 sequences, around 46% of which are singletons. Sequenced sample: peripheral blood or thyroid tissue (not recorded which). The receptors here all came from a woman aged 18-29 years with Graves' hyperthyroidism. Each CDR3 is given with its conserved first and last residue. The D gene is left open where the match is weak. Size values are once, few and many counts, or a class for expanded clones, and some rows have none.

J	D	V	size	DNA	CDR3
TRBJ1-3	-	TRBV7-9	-	TGTGCCAGCAGCTTAGGATCGCCGACAGGCGGAAACACCATATATTTT	CASSLGSPTGGNTIYF
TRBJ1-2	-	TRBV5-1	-	TGCGCCAGCAGCAGGAGGGGAGACTATGGCTACACCTTC	CASSRRGDYGYTF
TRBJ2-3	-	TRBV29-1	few	TGCAGCGTTCGAACGGGCAGCACTAGCACAGATACGCAGTATTTT	CSVRTGSTSTDTQYF
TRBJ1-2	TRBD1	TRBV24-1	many	TGTGCCACCAGTGATTGGACAGGGGAGGATGGCTACACCTTC	CATSDWTGEDGYTF
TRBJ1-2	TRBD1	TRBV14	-	TGTGCCAGCAGCACCAGGACAGGGGTTTACTATGGCTACACCTTC	CASSTRTGVYYGYTF
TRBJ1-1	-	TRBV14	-	TGTGCCAGCAGCCAAGTGAGCAGGCCTCTTGAAGCTTTCTTT	CASSQVSRPLEAFF
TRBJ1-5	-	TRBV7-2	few	TGTGCCAGCAGCCAAGGGCAGAATGGCAATCAGCCCCAGCATTTT	CASSQGQNGNQPQHF
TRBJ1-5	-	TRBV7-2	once	TGTGCCAGCTCACCAACAATGGGGGATTGGGATCAGCCCCAGCATTTT	CASSPTMGDWDQPQHF
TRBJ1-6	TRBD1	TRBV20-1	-	TGCAGTGCTAGAGACCCCCGACAGGGGGCAACGGATTCACCCCTCCACTTT	CSARDPRQGATDSPLHF
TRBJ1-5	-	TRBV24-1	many	TGTGCCACCAGTGACAGGGGAGGAAGCAATCAGCCCCAGCATTTT	CATSDRGGSNQPQHF
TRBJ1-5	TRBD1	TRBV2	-	TGTGCCAGCAGTGGAGGTTACGGACAGGTCAATCAGCCCCAGCATTTT	CASSGGYGQVNQPQHF
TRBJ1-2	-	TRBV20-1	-	TGCAGTGGGGGAACCGTAGGTAACTATGGCTACACCTTC	CSGGTVGNYGYTF
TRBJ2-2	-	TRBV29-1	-	TGCAGCGTTGGACAGTTGAACACCGGGGAGCTGTTTTTT	CSVGQLNTGELFF
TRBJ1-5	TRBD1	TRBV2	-	TGTGCCAGCAGGCCCGGGACAGGGGACAATCAGCCCCAGCATTTT	CASRPGTGDNQPQHF
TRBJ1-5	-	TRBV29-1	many	TGCAGCGTTTCTCAAGGACAGCACAATCAGCCCCAGCATTTT	CSVSQGQHNQPQHF
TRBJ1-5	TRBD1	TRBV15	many	TGTGCCACCAGGCGACAGGGGCTTAGCAATCAGCCCCAGCATTTT	CATRRQGLSNQPQHF
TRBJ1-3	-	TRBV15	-	TGTGCCACCAGCGTCAATCAAGCGGAGGCTGGAAACACCATATATTTT	CATSVNQAEAGNTIYF
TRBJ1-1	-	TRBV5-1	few	TGCGCCAGCAGCTTGTGGGTGAACACTGAAGCTTTCTTT	CASSLWVNTEAFF
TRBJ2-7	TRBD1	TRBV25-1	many	TGTGCCAGCAGGACAGGGGGGTCCTACGAGCAGTACTTC	CASRTGGSYEQYF
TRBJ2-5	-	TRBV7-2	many	TGTGCCAGCAGCTCGTTGGCCTTTGGGGCAAGGGAGACCCAGTACTTC	CASSSLAFGARETQYF
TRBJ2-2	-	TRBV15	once	TGTGCCACCAGCAGAGCGGGGGCGAACACCGGGGAGCTGTTTTTT	CATSRAGANTGELFF
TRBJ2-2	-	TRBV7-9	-	TGTGCCAGCAGCTTAACTTCGGGGGGCAGCGGGGAGCTGTTTTTT	CASSLTSGGSGELFF
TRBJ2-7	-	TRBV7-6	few	TGTGCCAGCAGCCCGGCCATGGGGCCATCCTACGAGCAGTACTTC	CASSPAMGPSYEQYF
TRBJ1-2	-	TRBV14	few	TGTGCCAGCAGGATACAGGGTGACTATGGCTACACCTTC	CASRIQGDYGYTF
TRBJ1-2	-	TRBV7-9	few	TGTGCCAGCAGCTCCCTGCGATTTAACTATGGCTACACCTTC	CASSSLRFNYGYTF
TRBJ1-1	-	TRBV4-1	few	TGCGCCAGCAGCCAAGATGTTCAGAACACTGAAGCTTTCTTT	CASSQDVQNTEAFF
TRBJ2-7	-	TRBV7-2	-	TGCGCCAGCAGTGACGGCCCTAGGGGGAAATACGAGCAGTACTTC	CASSDGPRGKYEQYF
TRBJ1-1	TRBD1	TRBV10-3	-	TGTGCCACCCTCAGGGACAGGGCCCTTTTGACTGAAGCTTTCTTT	CATLRDRALLTEAFF
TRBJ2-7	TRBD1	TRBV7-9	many	TGTGCCACCGCGGGACAGGACCTATACGAGCAGTACTTC	CATAGQDLYEQYF
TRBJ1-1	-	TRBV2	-	TGTGCTAGAGAGGGACATCTGAACACTGAAGCTTTCTTT	CAREGHLNTEAFF
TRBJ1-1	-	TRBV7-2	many	TGTGCCAGCAGCTTAATCGGGGCAGCTTTCTTT	CASSLIGAAFF
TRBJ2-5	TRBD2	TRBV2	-	TGTGCCAGCAGTGAGGGAGGGCCCTCTGTGGAGACCCAGTACTTC	CASSEGGPSVETQYF
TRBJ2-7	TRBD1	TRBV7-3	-	TGTGCCAGCAGCGCCCACGGGACAGGGATTTACGAGCAGTACTTC	CASSAHGTGIYEQYF
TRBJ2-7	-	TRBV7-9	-	TGTGCCAGCAGCTTACGGCAGGCCTTC	CASSLRQAF
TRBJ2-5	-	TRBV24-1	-	TGTGCCACCAGTTTGACTAGACTGGAGACCCAGTACTTC	CATSLTRLETQYF
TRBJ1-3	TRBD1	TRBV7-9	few	TGTGCCAGCAGCTCCAGGGGGGATGGAAACACCATATATTTT	CASSSRGDGNTIYF
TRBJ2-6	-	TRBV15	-	TGTGCCACCAGCAGAGATCACGGGGCCAACGTCCTGACTTTC	CATSRDHGANVLTF
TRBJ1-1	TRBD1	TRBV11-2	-	TGTGCCAGCAGCCATTACCGGGACAGCAACACTGAAGCTTTCTTT	CASSHYRDSNTEAFF
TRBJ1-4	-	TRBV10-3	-	TGTGCCAGCAGCCAAGGTGATTCAACTAATGAAAAACTGTTTTTT	CASSQGDSTNEKLFF
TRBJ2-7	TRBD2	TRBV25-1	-	TGCGCCAGCAGCAATCAGCCGGGACTAGCGGGAGTAGGCGAGCAGTACTTC	CASSNQPGLAGVGEQYF
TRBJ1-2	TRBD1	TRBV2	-	TGTGCCAGCACTCCGGACAGGGAAGCCTATGGCTACACCTTC	CASTPDREAYGYTF
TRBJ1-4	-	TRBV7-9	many	TGTGCCAGCAGCTTAACAAGGGGAAAACTGTTTTTT	CASSLTRGKLFF
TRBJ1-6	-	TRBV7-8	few	TGTGCCAGCAGCTTGGAGGCAGTCGGAGCGGATAATTCACCCCTCCACTTT	CASSLEAVGADNSPLHF
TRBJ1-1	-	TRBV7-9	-	TGTGCCAGCAGCTTAGGAGGGTGGGAATCCCTCGCGAACACTGAAGCTTTCTTT	CASSLGGWESLANTEAFF
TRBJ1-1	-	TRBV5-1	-	TGCGCCAGCAGCTTCGAGGACATCCTGAACACTGAAGCTTTCTTT	CASSFEDILNTEAFF